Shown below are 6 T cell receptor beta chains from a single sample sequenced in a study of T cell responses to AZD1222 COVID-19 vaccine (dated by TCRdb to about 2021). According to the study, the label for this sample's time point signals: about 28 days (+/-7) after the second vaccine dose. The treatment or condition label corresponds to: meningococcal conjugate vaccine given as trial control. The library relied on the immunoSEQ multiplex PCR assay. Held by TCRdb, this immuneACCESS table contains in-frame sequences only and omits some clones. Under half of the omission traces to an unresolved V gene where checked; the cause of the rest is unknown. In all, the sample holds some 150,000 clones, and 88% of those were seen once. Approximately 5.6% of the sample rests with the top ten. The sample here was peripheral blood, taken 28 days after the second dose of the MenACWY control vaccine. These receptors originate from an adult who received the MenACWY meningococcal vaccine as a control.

The CDR3: CASSLGQNYGYTF. The CDR3 region has the DNA TGTGCCAGCAGTCTGGGACAGAACTATGGCTACACCTTC. The gene calls are TRBV6-5 and TRBJ1-2; 7 nucleotides align to TRBD1. Unmatched junction bases numbered 2, after V lost 5 bases and J lost 2 bases. This CDR3 is 13 amino acids long. CDR1 is MNHEY and CDR2 is SVGAGI in the germline V gene.

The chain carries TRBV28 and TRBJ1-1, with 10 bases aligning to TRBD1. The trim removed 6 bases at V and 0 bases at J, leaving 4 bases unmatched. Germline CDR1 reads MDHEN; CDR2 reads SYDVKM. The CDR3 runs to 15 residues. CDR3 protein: CASREGQGLNTEAFF. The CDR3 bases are TGTGCCAGCAGGGAGGGACAGGGGTTGAACACTGAAGCTTTCTTT.

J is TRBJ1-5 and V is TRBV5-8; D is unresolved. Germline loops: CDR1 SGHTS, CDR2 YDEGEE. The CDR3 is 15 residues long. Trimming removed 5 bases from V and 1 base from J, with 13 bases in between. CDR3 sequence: CASRVLRGSNQPQHF. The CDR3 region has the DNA TGTGCCAGCAGGGTACTTCGAGGAAGCAATCAGCCCCAGCATTTT.

This chain's CDR3 is CASIETGVTEAFF. CDR3 coding DNA: TGTGCCAGTATCGAGACAGGGGTCACTGAAGCTTTCTTT. The V and J genes are TRBV19 and TRBJ1-1; 8 nucleotides match TRBD1. CDR1 LNHDA and CDR2 SQIVND come from the germline V gene (reference sequence). Trimming removed 7 bases from V and 4 bases from J; junction bases left unmatched: 5. The CDR3 contains 13 residues.

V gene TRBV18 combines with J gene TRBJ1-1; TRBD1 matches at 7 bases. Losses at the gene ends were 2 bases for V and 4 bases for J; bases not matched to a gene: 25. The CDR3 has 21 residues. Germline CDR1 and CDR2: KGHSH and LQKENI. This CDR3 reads CASSPRRFVDRPPSFSTEAFF. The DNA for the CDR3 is TGTGCCAGCTCACCAAGAAGGTTTGTGGACAGGCCGCCCTCGTTCAGCACTGAAGCTTTCTTT.

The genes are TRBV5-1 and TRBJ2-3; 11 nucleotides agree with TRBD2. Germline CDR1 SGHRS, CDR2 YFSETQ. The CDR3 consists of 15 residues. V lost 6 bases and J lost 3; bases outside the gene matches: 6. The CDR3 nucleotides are TGCGCCAGCACCGAGACTAGCGGGACTACAGATACGCAGTATTTT. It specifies CASTETSGTTDTQYF. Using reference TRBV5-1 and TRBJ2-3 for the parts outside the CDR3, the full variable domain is KAGVTQTPRYLIKTRGQQVTLSCSPISGHRSVSWYQQTPGQGLQFLFEYFSETQRNKGNFPGRFSGRQFSNSRSEMNVSTLELGDSALYLCASTETSGTTDTQYFGPGTRLTVL.